The 18 T cell receptor beta chains in this list originate from one sample, sequenced in a study of vaccination effects on CD4 cells after COVID-19. The data were produced by immunoSEQ multiplex PCR, yet TCRdb's version contains in-frame clones alone and is incomplete. The table records 35,000 to 55,000 clones, about three quarters of them present only once. The culture ran for 10 to 11 days, and then CD4+ T cells were isolated. All study participants received two doses of BNT162b2 or mRNA-1273 vaccine. Their recognized antigens are unknown. Sequencing was performed on CD4+ T cells from PBMCs cultured without peptide, taken after COVID-19 vaccination. These receptors were obtained from a human donor who received a COVID-19 vaccine.

This clone has just a few counts. The chain recombines TRBV21-1 with TRBJ1-5. TRBV21-1 has pseudogene status. The CDR3 is made up of 20 amino acids. The CDR3 nucleotides are TGTGCCAGCAGCAAGGCCGACAGGGAGGGAAATATGGCTAGCAATCAGCCCCAGCATTTT. This gives the protein CASSKADREGNMASNQPQHF.

The chain has TRBV6-1 and TRBJ2-7; a possible D gene is TRBD1 (6 bases). V was clipped by 3 bases and J by 0 bases, with 15 bases between them. Germline V lookup: CDR1 MNHNS, CDR2 SASEGT. The CDR3 is 16 residues long. Here the CDR3 DNA reads TGTGCCAGCAGTGAGTGGGGGACAACTCCCTCCTACGAGCAGTACTTC. Amino acid sequence: CASSEWGTTPSYEQYF.

The chain employs TRBV24-1 and TRBJ2-3; D gene ambiguous. The CDR3 spans 12 residues. The germline V gene encodes CDR1 KGHDR and CDR2 SFDVKD. The V and J ends lost 10 bases and 0 bases respectively, with 7 bases between them. The CDR3 is CATTSSTDTQYF. CDR3 DNA: TGTGCCACGACTTCTAGCACAGATACGCAGTATTTT.

V gene TRBV7-2 combines with J gene TRBJ2-7, with a possible D match to TRBD1 (6 bases). The V gene lost 2 bases and the J gene lost 8 bases, with 10 bases spanning the gap. The length of the CDR3 is 12 residues. CDR1 is SGHTA, CDR2 FQGNSA, per germline. CDR3 region: CASSLSGGKQYF. DNA of the CDR3: TGTGCCAGCAGCTTATCTGGGGGCAAGCAGTACTTC.

The chain joins TRBV7-9 to TRBJ2-3; 8 bases fit TRBD1. Germline-derived CDR1 and CDR2 are SEHNR and FQNEAQ (reference sequence). The J segment lost 4 bases and the V segment lost 5 bases, leaving 5 bases of the junction unmatched. CDR3 length equals 14 residues. The CDR3 spells CASSPSTGADTQYF. The CDR3 bases are TGTGCCAGCAGCCCATCGACAGGGGCAGATACGCAGTATTTT.

The J gene is TRBJ1-2, the V gene TRBV5-5; 7 bases align to TRBD1. Germline V lookup: CDR1 SGHKS, CDR2 YYEKEE (reference sequence). The V gene end was trimmed by 4 bases and the J gene end by 5 bases; junction bases not matched to a gene: 8. The CDR3 is 14 amino acids. In DNA, the CDR3 is TGTGCCAGCAGCGGCCGGGACAGTCAATATGGCTACACCTTC. Protein: CASSGRDSQYGYTF.

This clone has a single count. V is TRBV4-2 and J is TRBJ2-1; tentative D call: TRBD2 (6 bases). The length of the CDR3 is 18 residues. Trimming cost V 1 base and J 4 bases, with 20 bases left between them. Germline V gene sequence: CDR1 LGHNA, CDR2 YNFKEQ. CDR3 in amino acids: CASSQGSPAGWYYNEQFF. The CDR3 nucleotides are TGTGCCAGCAGCCAAGGTTCCCCCGCGGGATGGTATTACAATGAGCAGTTCTTC.

The chain recombines TRBV4-1 with TRBJ2-7; TRBD2 agrees at 13 bases. The V gene end was trimmed by 5 bases and the J gene end by 7 bases; junction bases not matched to a gene: 17. Germline CDR1 and CDR2: MGHRA and YSYEKL. The CDR3 is 18 residues long. DNA for the CDR3: TGCGCCAGCAGCAGCCCCGCTGCTCGGACTAGCGGGAGAGGTGAGCAGTACTTC. Encoded protein: CASSSPAARTSGRGEQYF.

The chain recombines TRBV18 with TRBJ2-2; D is unresolved. The CDR3 spans 15 residues. Germline CDR1 KGHSH, CDR2 LQKENI. V was trimmed by 3 bases and J by 6 bases, leaving 14 bases between them. CDR3 nucleotides: TGTGCCAGCTCACCCGGCAACACCGGGTCCGGGGAGCTGTTTTTT. Translation gives CASSPGNTGSGELFF.

The chain employs TRBV27 and TRBJ2-7; 9 bases are a match to TRBD2. The ends lost 3 bases at V and 0 bases at J; junction bases unmatched: 15. Per the germline V gene, CDR1 is MNHEY and CDR2 is SMNVEV (reference sequence). CDR3 length: 19 amino acids. This CDR3 is CASSFRLPRLAESSYEQYF. The CDR3 nucleotides read TGTGCCAGCAGTTTCCGACTACCTAGACTAGCGGAGAGCTCCTACGAGCAGTACTTC.

The V call is TRBV29-1, the J call TRBJ2-7; no firm D call. The ends were cut back, 3 bases at V and 0 bases at J, with 6 bases in the middle. The CDR3 is 12 residues long. CDR1 is SQVTM, CDR2 ANQGSEA, per germline. CDR3 sequence: CSVEDGSYEQYF. In DNA, the CDR3 is TGCAGCGTTGAGGACGGCTCCTACGAGCAGTACTTC.

This chain joins TRBV6-5 and TRBJ2-6; no reliable D call. The germline CDR1 and CDR2 sequences are MNHEY and SVGAGI. Trimming left V 5 bases short and J 0 bases short, with 8 bases between. This CDR3 has 15 amino acids. The CDR3 DNA is TGTGCCAGCAGTCTATTCATCTCTGGGGCCAACGTCCTGACTTTC. It codes for CASSLFISGANVLTF.

This clone was counted only a few times. The CDR3 region is CASINRGPKTEAFF. In DNA form, the CDR3 reads TGTGCCAGCATTAACAGGGGGCCGAAGACTGAAGCTTTCTTT. The chain links TRBV2 to TRBJ1-1; TRBD1 aligns across 9 bases. The V gene end was trimmed by 7 bases and the J gene end by 5 bases; junction bases not matched to a gene: 8. Germline V gene lookup returns CDR1 SNHLY and CDR2 FYNNEI. The CDR3 is 14 amino acids.

The table lists this clone with a count of one. J is TRBJ2-5 and V is TRBV5-4, with 7 bases identical to TRBD1. Germline V gene sequence: CDR1 SGHNT, CDR2 YYREEE (reference sequence). The CDR3 is 14 residues long. Trimming at V came to 4 bases and at J to 5 bases, leaving 8 bases not matched to a gene. The CDR3 protein is CASSLQGGTETQYF. In nucleotides, the CDR3 is TGTGCCAGCAGCCTACAAGGGGGCACTGAGACCCAGTACTTC.

Only a few counts were recorded for this clone. The chain recombines TRBV19 with TRBJ1-5; 9 positions agree with TRBD1. CDR3 length: 15 amino acids. Trimming cost V 4 bases and J 6 bases; bases outside gene matches: 7. Germline CDR1 and CDR2: LNHDA and SQIVND (reference sequence). CDR3 nucleotides: TGTGCCAGTAGTACCCCCGGGACAGGGTCTCAGCCCCAGCATTTT. Its translation: CASSTPGTGSQPQHF.

This clone was observed a handful of times. The rearrangement joins TRBV30 to TRBJ1-6, with D hard to call. CDR1 and CDR2 (germline): GTSNPN, SVGIG (reference sequence). CDR3 length: 15 amino acids. V was cut by 1 base and J by 3 bases, with 10 bases left in between. In nucleotides, the CDR3 is TGTGCCTGGAGTGCGACCAACCACTATAATTCACCCCTCCACTTT. This gives the protein CAWSATNHYNSPLHF.

The chain joins TRBV23-1 to TRBJ2-7; D is possibly TRBD1 (6 bases). TRBV23-1 counts as an open reading frame of uncertain function. With 2 bases removed from V and 3 bases from J, the gap between germline ends came to 14 bases. The CDR3 sequence is 15 residues long. CDR3 loop: CASSQTRQTGYEQYF. The CDR3 DNA reads TGCGCCAGCAGTCAAACCCGACAGACAGGCTACGAGCAGTACTTC.

The rearrangement uses TRBV9 and TRBJ2-6; 9 bases are shared with TRBD1. Trimming cost V 4 bases and J 0 bases; bases outside gene matches: 8. Per germline, CDR1 SGDLS and CDR2 YYNGEE. The CDR3 extends over 18 amino acids. CDR3 region: CASSPTGGLSSGANVLTF. The CDR3 nucleotides are TGTGCCAGCAGCCCGACAGGGGGTCTTTCCTCTGGGGCCAACGTCCTGACTTTC.